The clone carrying this TCR beta chain has just a few counts. The antigen is unknown. Staff drew roughly 10 milliliters of peripheral blood from each donor. Next came a second PCR, run for roughly 6 to 11 cycles, which used a sample-barcoded 5' primer along with a J-beta primer mix. TCRdb reanalysed the 5' RACE reads using MiXCR and keeps one entry per CDR3 protein. The sample gives under 1,100,000 distinct CDR3 sequences, approximately 25% of which show up once; about 0.8% is in the top ten. These data come from a study of blood T cells in healthy people across ages. The CDR3 runs 14 residues. V was clipped by 2 bases and J by 1 base, with 8 bases between them. Germline-derived CDR1 and CDR2 are SEHNR and FQNEAQ (reference sequence). Findings of the study overall: CMV status of donors was unknown, possibly confounding expanded clonotype changes.

These data also formed part of another study, on T cells of mothers and their children. Per that paper: Similar thymic selection effects on TCR recombination output appear in pairs, both related and unrelated.

Sequenced: blood. The chain has TRBV7-9 and TRBJ1-1; D unclear. The TCR sequence derives from a girl aged 2 to 9 in good health. In DNA form, the CDR3 reads TGTGCCAGCAGCTTACAATCGGAGAACACTGAAGCTTTCTTT. Residues: CASSLQSENTEAFF.